This record looks at one T cell receptor beta chain sequence and its context. The data derive from a study of cytomegalovirus exposure and HLA in healthy donors. PCR amplification relied on 60 Vbeta primers (plus 13 Jbeta primers). The table came from immunoSEQ multiplex PCR; TCRdb's copy has only in-frame clones and leaves some out. The table shows about 130,000 clones, with more than 65% occurring only once. The TCR was taken from a woman between 18 and 29 years old in good health and CMV-seropositive. What was sequenced was PBMCs.

DNA of the CDR3: TGTGCCAGCAGCTCCCGACTAGCTCACTCCTACGAGCAGTACTTC. This codes for CASSSRLAHSYEQYF. This rearrangement joins TRBV13 to TRBJ2-7; 7 nucleotides match TRBD2. Germline V gives CDR1 PRHDT, CDR2 FYEKMQ (reference sequence). CDR3 size: 15 residues. V was pared by 4 bases and J by 0 bases, with 6 bases of the junction left unmatched.